This T cell receptor (beta chain) was recorded in a study of CD8+CD57+ T cells in acquired aplastic anemia. Study-level background: Mean DNA quantity obtained from sorted CD4+ and CD8+ cells was 3 to 3.5 ug.

Trimming took off 4 bases at V and 9 bases at J, with 13 bases between the two ends. The CDR3 has 13 amino acids. Germline V gives CDR1 MNHEY, CDR2 SVGAGI. Regarding this clonotype: The antigen remains undetermined.

Whole-study results and caveats: CD8+ Simpson's diversity showed no significant patient-control difference. Patients and controls shared approximately 30 CD8+ CDR3 sequences, highly expressed in patients.

TCR beta VDJ and CDR3 profiling used genomic DNA as template. TCRdb called the reads again in MiXCR, with one record for every CDR3 protein. The sample has around 200,000 distinct CDR3 sequences, nearly 50% seen once. All patients picked for sequencing had shown, by flow cytometry, an expansion of CD8+CD57+ cells. This sequence originates from a human donor with aplastic anemia. The sample comprised sorted CD4+, CD8+, or CD8+CD57+ T cells (not recorded which) from PBMCs. This chain connects TRBV6-5 to TRBJ2-1; TRBD2 might be the D (6 bases). The chain's CDR3 is CASSLGLSGEQFF. Written as DNA, the CDR3 is TGTGCCAGCAGTTTGGGACTCAGCGGTGAGCAGTTCTTC.